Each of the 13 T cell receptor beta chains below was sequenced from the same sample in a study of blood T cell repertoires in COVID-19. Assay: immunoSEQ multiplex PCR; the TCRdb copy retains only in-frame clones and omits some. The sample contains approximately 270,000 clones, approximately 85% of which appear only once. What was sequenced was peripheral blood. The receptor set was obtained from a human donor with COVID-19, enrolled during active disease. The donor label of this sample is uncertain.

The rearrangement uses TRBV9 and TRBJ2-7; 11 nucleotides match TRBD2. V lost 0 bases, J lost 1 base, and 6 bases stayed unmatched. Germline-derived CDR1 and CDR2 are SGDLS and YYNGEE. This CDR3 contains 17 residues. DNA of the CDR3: TGTGCCAGCAGCGTAGAACTAGCGGGAGCCCCTTCCTACGAGCAGTACTTC. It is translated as CASSVELAGAPSYEQYF.

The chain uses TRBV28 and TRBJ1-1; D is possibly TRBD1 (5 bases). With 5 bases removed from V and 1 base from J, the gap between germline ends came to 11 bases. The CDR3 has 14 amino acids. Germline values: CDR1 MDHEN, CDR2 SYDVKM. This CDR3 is CASSPIGENTEAFF. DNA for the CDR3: TGTGCCAGCAGTCCCATAGGGGAGAACACTGAAGCTTTCTTT. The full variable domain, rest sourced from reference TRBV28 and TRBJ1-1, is DVKVTQSSRYLVKRTGEKVFLECVQDMDHENMFWYRQDPGLGLRLIYFSYDVKMKEKGDIPEGYSVSREKKERFSLILESASTNQTSMYLCASSPIGENTEAFFGQGTRLTVV.

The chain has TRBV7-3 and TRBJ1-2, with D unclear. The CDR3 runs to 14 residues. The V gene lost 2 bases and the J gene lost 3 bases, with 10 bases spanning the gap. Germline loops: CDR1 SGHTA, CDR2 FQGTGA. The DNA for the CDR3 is TGTGCCAGCAGCTTAGCGGGAGCTGACTATGGCTACACCTTC. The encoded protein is CASSLAGADYGYTF. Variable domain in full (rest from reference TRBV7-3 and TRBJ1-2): GAGVSQTPSNKVTEKGKYVELRCDPISGHTALYWYRQSLGQGPEFLIYFQGTGAADDSGLPNDRFFAVRPEGSVSTLKIQRTERGDSAVYLCASSLAGADYGYTFGSGTRLTVV.

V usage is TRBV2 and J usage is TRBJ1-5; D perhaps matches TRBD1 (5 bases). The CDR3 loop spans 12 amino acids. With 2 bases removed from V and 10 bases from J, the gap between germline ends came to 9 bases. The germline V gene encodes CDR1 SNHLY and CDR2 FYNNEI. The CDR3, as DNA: TGTGCCAGCAGTGAAATGCAGGGCCCCCAGCATTTT. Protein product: CASSEMQGPQHF.

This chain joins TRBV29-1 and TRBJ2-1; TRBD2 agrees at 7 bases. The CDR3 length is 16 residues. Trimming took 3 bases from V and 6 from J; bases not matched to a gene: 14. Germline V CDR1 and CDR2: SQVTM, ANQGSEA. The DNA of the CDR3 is TGCAGCGTTGACGGGGGGAGGGCCATTAGAGGCAATGAGCAGTTCTTC. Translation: CSVDGGRAIRGNEQFF.

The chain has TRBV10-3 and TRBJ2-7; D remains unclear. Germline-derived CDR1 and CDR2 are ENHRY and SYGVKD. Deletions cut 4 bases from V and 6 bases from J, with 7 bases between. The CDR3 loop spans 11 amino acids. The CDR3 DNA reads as TGTGCCATCAGTGCCAGTCGCGAGCAGTACTTC. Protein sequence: CAISASREQYF.

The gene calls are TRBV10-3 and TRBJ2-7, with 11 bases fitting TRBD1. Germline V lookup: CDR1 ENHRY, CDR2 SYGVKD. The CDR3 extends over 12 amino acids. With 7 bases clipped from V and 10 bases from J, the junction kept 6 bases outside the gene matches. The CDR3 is CAINPGQGVQYF. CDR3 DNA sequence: TGTGCCATCAACCCGGGACAGGGGGTACAGTACTTC.

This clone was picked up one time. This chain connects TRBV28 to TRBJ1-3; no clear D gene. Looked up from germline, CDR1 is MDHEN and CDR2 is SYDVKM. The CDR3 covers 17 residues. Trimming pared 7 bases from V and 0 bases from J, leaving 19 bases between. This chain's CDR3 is CASTNIGRLRSGNTIYF. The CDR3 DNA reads TGTGCCAGCACTAACATCGGGAGACTTCGCTCTGGAAACACCATATATTTT.

The CDR3: CAWSRELNTEAFF. Written as DNA, the CDR3 is TGTGCCTGGAGCCGGGAGCTTAACACTGAAGCTTTCTTT. V is TRBV30 and J is TRBJ1-1, with unresolved D. This CDR3 contains 13 residues. The V gene lost 3 bases and the J gene lost 2 bases, with 10 bases spanning the gap. The germline V gene encodes CDR1 GTSNPN and CDR2 SVGIG (reference sequence).

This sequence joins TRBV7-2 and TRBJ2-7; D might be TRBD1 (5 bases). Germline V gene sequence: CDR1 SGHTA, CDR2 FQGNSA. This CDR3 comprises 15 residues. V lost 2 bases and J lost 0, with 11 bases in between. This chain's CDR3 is CASSLFRQGSYEQYF. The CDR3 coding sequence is TGTGCCAGCAGCTTATTTCGGCAGGGCTCCTACGAGCAGTACTTC.

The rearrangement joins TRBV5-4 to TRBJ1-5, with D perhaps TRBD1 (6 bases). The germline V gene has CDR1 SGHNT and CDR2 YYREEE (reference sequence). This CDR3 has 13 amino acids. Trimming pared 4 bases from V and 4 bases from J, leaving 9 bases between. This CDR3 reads CASSIQGNQPQHF. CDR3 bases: TGTGCCAGCAGCATACAGGGAAATCAGCCCCAGCATTTT.

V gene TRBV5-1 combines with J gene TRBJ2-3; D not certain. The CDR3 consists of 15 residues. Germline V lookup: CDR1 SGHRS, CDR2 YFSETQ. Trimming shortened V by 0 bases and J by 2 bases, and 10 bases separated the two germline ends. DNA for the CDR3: TGCGCCAGCAGCTTGGCCAGTCCAGTCACAGATACGCAGTATTTT. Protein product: CASSLASPVTDTQYF.

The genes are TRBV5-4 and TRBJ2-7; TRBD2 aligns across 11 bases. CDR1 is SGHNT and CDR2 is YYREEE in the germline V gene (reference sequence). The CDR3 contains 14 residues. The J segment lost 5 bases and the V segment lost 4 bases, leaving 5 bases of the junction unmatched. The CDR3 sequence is CASSPPSGRNEQYF. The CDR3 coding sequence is TGTGCCAGCAGCCCCCCTAGCGGGAGGAACGAGCAGTACTTC.